These T cell receptor beta chains were read from a single sample in a study of regulatory T cells in long-lasting Graves disease. TCRdb used MiXCR to reprocess the multiplex PCR reads, holding one entry per CDR3 protein. The sample carries under 700,000 distinct CDR3 sequences, roughly 15% recorded once. The data were also submitted as part of a second study, on T cells in Graves' hyperthyroidism and ophthalmopathy.

The specimen was peripheral blood mononuclear cells (PBMCs), collected at new diagnosis, from a patient treated with antithyroid drugs. These TCRs come from a woman aged 35-65 years with Graves disease. Each CDR3 is given with its conserved first and last residue. D genes are given only for firm matches. Clone size is shown for a subset of rows, as once, few, many or a class of expanded clone.

d_gene	v_gene	j_gene	abundance	CDR3nt	CDR3aa
TRBD2	TRBV20-1	TRBJ2-5	many	TGCAGTGCTAGCATCGGGGCTATTAGCGGGGGGGAGACCCAGTACTTC	CSASIGAISGGETQYF
.	TRBV6-1	TRBJ2-6	.	TGTGCCAGCAGTGAAGCCCCGGCTGGGGCCAACGTCCTGACTTTC	CASSEAPAGANVLTF
TRBD2	TRBV6-1	TRBJ2-1	many	TGTGCCAGCAGTGAATCTCCCAGCGGGGGTTTCGAGCAGTTCTTC	CASSESPSGGFEQFF
TRBD2	TRBV6-1	TRBJ2-1	few	TGTGCCAGCAGTGAAGGGAACGGGGGGAGGACCGGTGAGCAGTTCTTC	CASSEGNGGRTGEQFF
TRBD1	TRBV7-6	TRBJ1-2	.	TGTGCCAGCAGCTCAGGACAGGGCCAAGGTGGCTACACCTTC	CASSSGQGQGGYTF
.	TRBV6-2/TRBV6-3	TRBJ1-1	.	TGTGCCAGCAGTGCTCCCCTGGGGGGGGCCCTGAACACTGAAGCTTTCTTT	CASSAPLGGALNTEAFF
.	TRBV7-9	TRBJ1-1	few	TGTGCCAGCAGCTTAGATAGTCTAGGGCGCGCTGAAGCTTTCTTT	CASSLDSLGRAEAFF
TRBD1	TRBV11-1	TRBJ1-4	.	TGTGCCAGCAGCCCTGGGACAGACTACTTTAATGAAAAACTGTTTTTT	CASSPGTDYFNEKLFF
.	TRBV3-1	TRBJ1-2	many	TGTGCCAGCAGCTCCTCGACAGCCCCTAACTATGGCTACACCTTC	CASSSSTAPNYGYTF
.	TRBV20-1	TRBJ1-1	many	TGCAGTGTACGCATGGGGGGGGCTGAAGCTTTCTTT	CSVRMGGAEAFF
TRBD1	TRBV12-3/TRBV12-4	TRBJ1-1	many	TGTGCCAGCAGTTTTGTTATTCGGTATTTCGGGACAGGGAGCGACACTGAAGCTTTCTTT	CASSFVIRYFGTGSDTEAFF
TRBD2	TRBV7-9	TRBJ2-3	few	TGTGCCAGCAGCTTAGCCCTAAGGACTAGCGGGGGTTTGGATACGCAGTATTTT	CASSLALRTSGGLDTQYF
TRBD2	TRBV6-1	TRBJ2-1	few	TGTGCCAGCAGTGCCCCGGGACTACAATACAATGAGCAGTTCTTC	CASSAPGLQYNEQFF
.	TRBV12-5	TRBJ1-1	many	TGTGCTAGTGGCCCGTCCGACGCCCGTCTGGCTTTCTTT	CASGPSDARLAFF
TRBD1	TRBV28	TRBJ2-1	few	TGTGCCAGCAGTTTCAATAGGGGGCTCCTCAATGAGCAGTTCTTC	CASSFNRGLLNEQFF
TRBD2	TRBV29-1	TRBJ2-5	.	TGCAGCGTGGGGACTAGCGGGTGGGAGACCCAGTACTTC	CSVGTSGWETQYF
.	TRBV2	TRBJ1-1	many	TGTGCCAGCAGCGAATCCGGGGGTGAAGCTTTCTTT	CASSESGGEAFF
.	TRBV5-1	TRBJ2-5	few	TGCGCCAGCAGCATGCAAGAGACCCAGTACTTC	CASSMQETQYF
TRBD1	TRBV4-1	TRBJ2-5	few	TGCGCCAGCAGCCAAGATCCCCCTAGGGGGACAGGGTCTGGAGAGACCCAGTACTTC	CASSQDPPRGTGSGETQYF
TRBD1	TRBV12-3/TRBV12-4	TRBJ1-2	many	TGTGCCAGCAGTTCTACCGGGACAGGGGAAGGTGCTGGCTACACCTTC	CASSSTGTGEGAGYTF
.	TRBV6-1	TRBJ2-5	many	TGTGCCAGCAGAGACCGGGACGGCCAAGAGACCCAGTACTTC	CASRDRDGQETQYF
.	TRBV30	TRBJ2-6	.	TGTGCCTGGAGTGTACTTTTTGGGGCCAACGTCCTGACTTTC	CAWSVLFGANVLTF
TRBD1	TRBV18	TRBJ1-1	many	TGTGCCAGCAGTTTAAGGCAGGGGGCGGACACTGAAGCTTTCTTT	CASSLRQGADTEAFF
.	TRBV6-1	TRBJ2-3	.	TGTGCCAGCACCACTCCGGCCGTAGGTACGCAGTATTTT	CASTTPAVGTQYF
.	TRBV6-1	TRBJ1-2	.	TGTGCCAGCAGTAAGACGGGGGTGTTACTATATGGCTACACCTTC	CASSKTGVLLYGYTF
.	TRBV12-3/TRBV12-4	TRBJ2-5	many	TGTGCCAGCAGTTTAGCGCCCGTGCAAGAGACCCAGTACTTC	CASSLAPVQETQYF
.	TRBV7-9	TRBJ2-1	many	TGTGCCAGCAGCTTGGTACGCGGGGCCTACAATGAGCAGTTCTTC	CASSLVRGAYNEQFF
TRBD2	TRBV20-1	TRBJ2-1	.	TGCAGTGCTACCTCGACTAGCGGGGTCTCCTACAATGAGCAGTTCTTC	CSATSTSGVSYNEQFF
.	TRBV7-9	TRBJ2-7	many	TGTGCCAGCAGCTTAACAGGAGCAAGCTACGAGCAGTACTTC	CASSLTGASYEQYF
.	TRBV12-5	TRBJ1-5	many	TGTGCTAGTGGTCCTCTCAGGGGAGGCGGCAATCAGCCCCAGCATTTT	CASGPLRGGGNQPQHF
.	TRBV7-2	TRBJ1-6	.	TGTGCCAGCAGCTTAGTTTTTTCCGAGACACCCCTCCACTTT	CASSLVFSETPLHF
.	TRBV11-2	TRBJ1-3	many	TGTGCCAGCAGCTTAGTACGGAGCTCTGGAAACACCATATATTTT	CASSLVRSSGNTIYF
.	TRBV7-9	TRBJ2-2	many	TGTGCCAGCAGGTCGACCGGGACCAACACCGGGGAGCTGTTTTTT	CASRSTGTNTGELFF
.	TRBV2	TRBJ2-5	.	TGTGCCAGCAGTTACTCGAGACTCTCCGGGAAGACCCAGTACTTC	CASSYSRLSGKTQYF
TRBD1	TRBV24-1	TRBJ2-1	few	TGTGCCACCAGTGATCCAGGGGGCTCGTACAATGAGCAGTTCTTC	CATSDPGGSYNEQFF
.	TRBV7-2	TRBJ2-6	.	TGTGCCAGCAGCTTAGATCCCCACCGGGACAAAAGCTCTGGGGCCAACGTCCTGACTTTC	CASSLDPHRDKSSGANVLTF
TRBD1	TRBV27	TRBJ2-7	few	TGTGCCAGCAGTTTAACGCCAGGGGGCACCTACGAGCAGTACTTC	CASSLTPGGTYEQYF
.	TRBV3-1	TRBJ2-7	many	TGTGCCAGCAGCCGAGGAGAGGGGCGTGAGCAGTACTTC	CASSRGEGREQYF
TRBD1	TRBV5-1	TRBJ2-5	.	TGCGCCAGCACCCGGACAGGGATCGAAGAGACCCAGTACTTC	CASTRTGIEETQYF
.	TRBV7-9	TRBJ2-5	many	TGTGCCAGCAGCTTATCACTTAGGTCGGAGACCCAGTACTTC	CASSLSLRSETQYF
.	TRBV5-1	TRBJ2-1	many	TGCGCCAGCAGCTTGATGCAAGGCTCCTACAATGAGCAGTTCTTC	CASSLMQGSYNEQFF
.	TRBV2	TRBJ1-5	.	TGTGCCAGCACTCTAGCCCAGGTTGGGAGTCAGCCCCAGCATTTT	CASTLAQVGSQPQHF
TRBD2	TRBV6-1	TRBJ2-5	many	TGTGCCAGCGCCCCCACTAGCGGGGAGACCCAGTACTTC	CASAPTSGETQYF
.	TRBV2	TRBJ1-5	many	TGTGCCAGCATGGATCGGGATGTGGGCAATCAGCCCCAGCATTTT	CASMDRDVGNQPQHF
TRBD2	TRBV3-1	TRBJ2-1	few	TGTGCCAGCAGCCAAGTTGACGGGGGGGAGCAGTTCTTC	CASSQVDGGEQFF
.	TRBV12-3/TRBV12-4	TRBJ2-1	few	TGTGCCAGCAGTTTACGACACCTTGGGAATGAGCAGTTCTTC	CASSLRHLGNEQFF
TRBD1	TRBV10-3	TRBJ1-2	.	TGTGCCATCTGGACTGGGACAGGGAATGGCTACACCTTC	CAIWTGTGNGYTF
.	TRBV12-3/TRBV12-4	TRBJ2-2	.	TGTGTCAGCATGGGGGGACGGGGGGCTAGCACCGGGGAGCTGTTTTTT	CVSMGGRGASTGELFF
TRBD2	TRBV4-1	TRBJ2-3	few	TGCGCCACCGGTCGCGGGGGAAATTCAGATACGCAGTATTTT	CATGRGGNSDTQYF